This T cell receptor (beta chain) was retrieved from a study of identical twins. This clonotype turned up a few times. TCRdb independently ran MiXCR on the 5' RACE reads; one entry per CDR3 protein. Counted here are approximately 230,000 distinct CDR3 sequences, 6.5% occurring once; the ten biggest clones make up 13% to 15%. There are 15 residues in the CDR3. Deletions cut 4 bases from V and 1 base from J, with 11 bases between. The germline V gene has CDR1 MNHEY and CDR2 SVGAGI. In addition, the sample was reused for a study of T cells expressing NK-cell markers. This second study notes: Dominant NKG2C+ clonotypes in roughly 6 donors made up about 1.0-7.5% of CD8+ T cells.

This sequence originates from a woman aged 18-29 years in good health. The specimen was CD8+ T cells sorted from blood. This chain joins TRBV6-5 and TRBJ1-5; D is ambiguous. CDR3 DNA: TGTGCCAGCAGTTCCTCCCCTCTGAGCAATCAGCCCCAGCATTTT. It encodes CASSSSPLSNQPQHF.